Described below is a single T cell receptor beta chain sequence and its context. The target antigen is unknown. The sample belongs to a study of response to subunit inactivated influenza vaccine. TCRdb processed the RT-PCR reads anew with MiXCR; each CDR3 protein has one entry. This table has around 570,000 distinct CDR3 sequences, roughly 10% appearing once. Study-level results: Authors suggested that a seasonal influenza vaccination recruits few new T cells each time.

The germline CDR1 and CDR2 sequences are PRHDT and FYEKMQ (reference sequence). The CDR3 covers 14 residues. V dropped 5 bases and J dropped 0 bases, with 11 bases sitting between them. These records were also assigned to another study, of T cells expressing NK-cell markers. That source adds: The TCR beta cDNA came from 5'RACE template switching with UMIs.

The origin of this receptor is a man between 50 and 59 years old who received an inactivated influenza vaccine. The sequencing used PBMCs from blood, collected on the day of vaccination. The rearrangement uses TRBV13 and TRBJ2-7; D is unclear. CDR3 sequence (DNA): TGTGCCAGCAGCCCCAGGTCCTTCTCCTACGAGCAGTACTTC. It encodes CASSPRSFSYEQYF. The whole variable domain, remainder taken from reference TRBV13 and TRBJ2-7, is AAGVIQSPRHLIKEKRETATLKCYPIPRHDTVYWYQQGPGQDPQFLISFYEKMQSDKGSIPDRFSAQQFSDYHSELNMSSLELGDSALYFCASSPRSFSYEQYFGPGTRLTVT.